This entry lists 27 T cell receptor beta chains sequenced from one sample in a study of blood T cell repertoires in COVID-19. Produced via immunoSEQ multiplex PCR; TCRdb's table is partial and in-frame only. The sample comprises about 300,000 clones, more than 80% of which are singletons, and around 5.8% rests with the top ten. The specimen sequenced was peripheral blood. These receptors came from a woman between 45 and 65 years old with COVID-19, enrolled during active disease.

This clone occurred a few times. The gene calls are TRBV7-6 and TRBJ2-7, with TRBD1 matching 11 bases. CDR1 and CDR2 (germline): SGHVS, FNYEAQ. The junction had 7 bases not matched to a gene; V was cut back by 0 bases and J by 3 bases. The CDR3 has 17 amino acids. The CDR3 sequence is CASSLAGGQGAVYEQYF. CDR3 DNA: TGTGCCAGCAGCTTAGCGGGTGGACAGGGGGCCGTCTACGAGCAGTACTTC.

The V call is TRBV2, the J call TRBJ1-1; the D gene is possibly TRBD1 (6 bases). Trimming cost V 6 bases and J 5 bases, with 22 bases left between them. The CDR3 has 16 residues. Looked up from germline, CDR1 is SNHLY and CDR2 is FYNNEI. This CDR3 reads CASSAMGGGGLTEAFF. CDR3 DNA: TGTGCCAGCAGCGCAATGGGGGGCGGGGGCTTAACTGAAGCTTTCTTT. Full variable domain (remainder filled in from reference TRBV2 and TRBJ1-1): EPEVTQTPSHQVTQMGQEVILRCVPISNHLYFYWYRQILGQKVEFLVSFYNNEISEKSEIFDDQFSVERPDGSNFTLKIRSTKLEDSAMYFCASSAMGGGGLTEAFFGQGTRLTVV.

The V and J genes are TRBV19 and TRBJ1-1; 7 bases are shared with TRBD1. The CDR3 spans 14 residues. J was trimmed by 6 bases and V by 4 bases; bases with no gene match: 8. Per the germline V gene, CDR1 is LNHDA and CDR2 is SQIVND (reference sequence). The CDR3 spells CASSTRAGGPEAFF. The CDR3, as DNA: TGTGCCAGTAGTACCAGGGCAGGGGGGCCTGAAGCTTTCTTT. Variable domain in full (rest from reference TRBV19 and TRBJ1-1): DGGITQSPKYLFRKEGQNVTLSCEQNLNHDAMYWYRQDPGQGLRLIYYSQIVNDFQKGDIAEGYSVSREKKESFPLTVTSAQKNPTAFYLCASSTRAGGPEAFFGQGTRLTVV.

This chain joins TRBV28 and TRBJ2-3, with 12 bases that match TRBD2. The CDR3 length is 18 residues. The germline gives CDR1 MDHEN, CDR2 SYDVKM. Germline trimming cut 3 bases from V and 2 bases from J; bases unmatched to any gene: 9. CDR3 DNA: TGTGCCAGCAGTTTTGATTCTTCTAGCGGGAGGGCCACAGATACGCAGTATTTT. Amino acids: CASSFDSSSGRATDTQYF.

The chain links TRBV9 to TRBJ2-7; D unclear. Trimming left V 0 bases short and J 1 base short, with 8 bases between. Germline V lookup: CDR1 SGDLS, CDR2 YYNGEE. The CDR3 consists of 14 residues. The CDR3 nucleotides are TGTGCCAGCAGCGTAGTTCCTACTTCCTACGAGCAGTACTTC. Protein sequence: CASSVVPTSYEQYF.

The chain recombines TRBV18 with TRBJ2-1; 8 bases fit TRBD1. This CDR3 comprises 15 residues. The germline gives CDR1 KGHSH, CDR2 LQKENI. V lost 4 bases and J lost 3; bases outside the gene matches: 5. CDR3 coding DNA: TGTGCCAGCTCACTGCAGGGGGCTGTCTACAATGAGCAGTTCTTC. Protein sequence: CASSLQGAVYNEQFF.

The chain joins TRBV7-2 to TRBJ2-3; D call uncertain. The germline gives CDR1 SGHTA, CDR2 FQGNSA. The V gene lost 1 base and the J gene lost 0 bases, with 14 bases spanning the gap. The CDR3 has 17 residues. Here the CDR3 reads CASSLEFSLASTDTQYF. The CDR3 DNA is TGTGCCAGCAGCTTAGAGTTTTCGTTAGCTAGCACAGATACGCAGTATTTT.

This clone was seen once. This chain links TRBV11-3 with TRBJ2-2; D is possibly TRBD1 (6 bases). V dropped 3 bases and J dropped 1 base, with 15 bases sitting between them. CDR3 size: 17 residues. The germline V gene has CDR1 SGHNT and CDR2 YENEEA. CDR3 amino acids: CASSFWYAGVNTGELFF. The CDR3 DNA follows: TGTGCCAGCAGCTTTTGGTATGCAGGGGTGAACACCGGGGAGCTGTTTTTT.

This chain uses TRBV5-4 with TRBJ2-1; TRBD1 is a possible D gene (5 bases). This CDR3 contains 13 residues. Germline values: CDR1 SGHNT, CDR2 YYREEE (reference sequence). CDR3 region: CAWGVSSYNEQFF. The CDR3 nucleotides are TGTGCATGGGGCGTCAGCTCCTACAATGAGCAGTTCTTC. The full variable domain, its missing parts supplied by reference TRBV5-4 and TRBJ2-1, is ETGVTQSPTHLIKTRGQQVTLRCSSQSGHNTVSWYQQALGQGPQFIFQYYREEENGRGNFPPRFSGLQFPNYSSELNVNALELDDSALYLCAWGVSSYNEQFFGPGTRLTVL.

This clone was recorded once. The gene calls are TRBV24-1 and TRBJ2-7; perhaps TRBD1 as D (5 bases). Trimming removed 4 bases at V and 2 bases at J, with 14 bases between. The CDR3 contains 15 residues. CDR1 KGHDR and CDR2 SFDVKD come from the germline V gene. The CDR3 sequence is CATSDLDSHTYEQYF. The CDR3 DNA follows: TGTGCCACCAGTGACCTAGACAGTCATACCTACGAGCAGTACTTC.

The rearrangement links TRBV18 to TRBJ1-1, with 8 bases fitting TRBD1. Germline CDR1 reads KGHSH; CDR2 reads LQKENI. CDR3 length equals 13 residues. J gave up 4 bases and V 5 bases, and 3 bases lay outside the gene matches. CDR3 protein: CASSGQGITEAFF. The CDR3 bases are TGTGCCAGCTCAGGACAGGGTATCACTGAAGCTTTCTTT.

The rearrangement links TRBV2 to TRBJ2-7, with 7 nucleotides matching TRBD1. This CDR3 contains 15 residues. CDR1 and CDR2 from the germline V gene are SNHLY and FYNNEI. Trimming took 2 bases from V and 5 from J; bases not matched to a gene: 9. The CDR3 sequence is CASSEFRGSKDEQYF. CDR3 nucleotides: TGTGCCAGCAGTGAATTCAGGGGGAGTAAGGACGAGCAGTACTTC. Combining the CDR3 with reference TRBV2 and TRBJ2-7 gives the whole variable domain EPEVTQTPSHQVTQMGQEVILRCVPISNHLYFYWYRQILGQKVEFLVSFYNNEISEKSEIFDDQFSVERPDGSNFTLKIRSTKLEDSAMYFCASSEFRGSKDEQYFGPGTRLTVT.

The rearrangement uses TRBV30 and TRBJ2-7, with D tentatively TRBD2 (6 bases). The CDR3 spans 12 residues. From germline, CDR1 is GTSNPN and CDR2 SVGIG (reference sequence). With 8 bases removed from V and 0 bases from J, the gap between germline ends came to 11 bases. CDR3 in amino acids: CAGTDSSYEQYF. In DNA, the CDR3 is TGTGCCGGGACTGATAGCTCCTACGAGCAGTACTTC.

This chain uses TRBV7-6 with TRBJ2-7, with a tentative D call TRBD2 (6 bases). V lost 2 bases and J lost 3, with 14 bases in between. The CDR3 runs 15 residues. From germline, CDR1 is SGHVS and CDR2 FNYEAQ. DNA of the CDR3: TGTGCCAGCAGCTTATGGAGGGGACCTAACTACGAGCAGTACTTC. Protein sequence: CASSLWRGPNYEQYF. Looking up the rest from reference TRBV7-6 and TRBJ2-7 gives the full variable domain: GAGVSQSPRYKVTKRGQDVALRCDPISGHVSLYWYRQALGQGPEFLTYFNYEAQQDKSGLPNDRFSAERPEGSISTLTIQRTEQRDSAMYRCASSLWRGPNYEQYFGPGTRLTVT.

The V call is TRBV11-3, the J call TRBJ2-7; no firm D call. CDR3 length: 13 amino acids. The ends were cut back, 5 bases at V and 3 bases at J, with 11 bases in the middle. CDR1 is SGHNT, CDR2 YENEEA, per germline. The CDR3 here is CASSRIGGYEQYF. CDR3 sequence (DNA): TGTGCCAGCAGCCGCATCGGCGGCTACGAGCAGTACTTC.

A single count supports this clone. This sequence joins TRBV20-1 and TRBJ2-3; the match to TRBD1 covers 8 bases. V lost 3 bases and J lost 2; bases outside the gene matches: 4. CDR3 length: 14 residues. Germline V lookup: CDR1 DFQATT, CDR2 SNEGSKA (reference sequence). The CDR3 coding sequence is TGCAGTGCTAGTGACAGGGGTTCCACAGATACGCAGTATTTT. Translated: CSASDRGSTDTQYF.

The J gene is TRBJ2-1, the V gene TRBV2, with a possible D match to TRBD2 (6 bases). CDR1 is SNHLY, CDR2 FYNNEI, per germline. The ends were cut back, 6 bases at V and 3 bases at J, with 18 bases in the middle. The CDR3 contains 16 residues. The CDR3 DNA is TGTGCCAGCAGGGGCTTACTAAGCGGGTACTACAATGAGCAGTTCTTC. Its translation: CASRGLLSGYYNEQFF.

The chain has TRBV18 and TRBJ1-1, with 7 nucleotides matching TRBD1. Unmatched junction bases numbered 5, after V lost 3 bases and J lost 4 bases. This CDR3 spans 14 amino acids. Germline V lookup: CDR1 KGHSH, CDR2 LQKENI. The CDR3 region has the DNA TGTGCCAGCTCACCTGAGACAGGGCCCACTGAAGCTTTCTTT. Protein: CASSPETGPTEAFF.

This chain links TRBV9 with TRBJ2-2; no clear D gene. Per germline, CDR1 SGDLS and CDR2 YYNGEE. The CDR3 length is 16 residues. V lost 0 bases to trimming and J lost 2 bases, with 11 bases between them. CDR3 nucleotide sequence: TGTGCCAGCAGCGTAGGGTACTGGAGAAACACCGGGGAGCTGTTTTTT. Encoded protein: CASSVGYWRNTGELFF.

V gene TRBV19 combines with J gene TRBJ1-2; TRBD1 might be the D (6 bases). Germline lookup yields CDR1 LNHDA and CDR2 SQIVND (reference sequence). Trimming stripped 5 bases from V and 4 bases from J, with 20 bases between. The CDR3 spans 16 residues. The CDR3 DNA follows: TGTGCCAGTAGTGCTACCGGGACACAGAAACTCTATGGCTACACCTTC. Its protein is CASSATGTQKLYGYTF.

This rearrangement joins TRBV29-1 to TRBJ2-7; TRBD1 matches 7 bases. This CDR3 has 15 residues. CDR1 and CDR2 (germline): SQVTM, ANQGSEA. J gave up 2 bases and V 1 base, and 8 bases lay outside the gene matches. CDR3 protein: CSVEGTGELTYEQYF. DNA of the CDR3: TGCAGCGTTGAAGGGACAGGAGAATTAACCTACGAGCAGTACTTC.

This rearrangement joins TRBV6-5 to TRBJ1-1; the match to TRBD1 covers 11 bases. With 7 bases clipped from V and 5 bases from J, the junction kept 6 bases outside the gene matches. Per germline, CDR1 MNHEY and CDR2 SVGAGI. The length of the CDR3 is 14 residues. The CDR3 DNA reads TGTGCCAGCAACTGGGACAGGGGGGGAACTGAAGCTTTCTTT. Translating gives CASNWDRGGTEAFF.

The chain couples TRBV7-8 to TRBJ1-4; TRBD1 aligns across 9 bases. Germline CDR1 reads SGHVS; CDR2 reads FQNEAQ. The CDR3 is 16 amino acids. Germline trimming cut 3 bases from V and 6 bases from J; bases unmatched to any gene: 8. The CDR3 DNA follows: TGTGCCAGCAGCTTCGCCGCGGGACAGGGTTATGAAAAACTGTTTTTT. This codes for CASSFAAGQGYEKLFF.

This chain uses TRBV5-1 with TRBJ1-3; D is possibly TRBD1 (5 bases). In germline, CDR1 is SGHRS, CDR2 YFSETQ. V lost 2 bases to trimming and J lost 2 bases, with 8 bases between them. The CDR3 consists of 14 residues. In DNA, the CDR3 is TGCGCCAGCAGCTTCGGGGGGGCTGGAAACACCATATATTTT. It specifies CASSFGGAGNTIYF.

In this sample, this clone turned up once. V usage is TRBV13 and J usage is TRBJ2-3, with 11 nucleotides matching TRBD2. V was pared by 1 base and J by 4 bases, with 1 base of the junction left unmatched. The CDR3 has 15 residues. Germline lookup yields CDR1 PRHDT and CDR2 FYEKMQ (reference sequence). DNA for the CDR3: TGTGCCAGCAGCTTAGCTAGCGGGAGGTCAGATACGCAGTATTTT. As protein: CASSLASGRSDTQYF.

The chain couples TRBV5-1 to TRBJ2-3, with TRBD2 matching 8 bases. The CDR3 is made up of 15 amino acids. Germline CDR1 and CDR2: SGHRS and YFSETQ. V was clipped by 0 bases and J by 5 bases; unmatched bases: 5. The CDR3 region is CASSLVSGGVDTQYF. In DNA form, the CDR3 reads TGCGCCAGCAGCTTGGTATCGGGAGGGGTAGATACGCAGTATTTT. The variable domain in full, with the rest retrieved from reference TRBV5-1 and TRBJ2-3, is KAGVTQTPRYLIKTRGQQVTLSCSPISGHRSVSWYQQTPGQGLQFLFEYFSETQRNKGNFPGRFSGRQFSNSRSEMNVSTLELGDSALYLCASSLVSGGVDTQYFGPGTRLTVL.

This clone showed up just once. The rearrangement joins TRBV6-6 to TRBJ2-1; 10 nucleotides line up with TRBD2. This CDR3 region has 16 residues. The V and J ends lost 1 base and 8 bases, in that order; junction bases with no gene match: 8. CDR1 is MNHNY, CDR2 SVGAGI, per germline (reference sequence). CDR3 region: CASSYFTGLAGDEQFF. CDR3 in DNA: TGTGCCAGCAGTTACTTCACCGGCCTAGCGGGAGATGAGCAGTTCTTC.